This T cell receptor beta chain was retrieved from a study of identical twins. The study, taken as a whole, reports: Conclusions rested on cross-sectional statistics rather than following the same donors.

TCRdb used MiXCR to reprocess the 5' RACE reads, holding one entry per CDR3 protein. The table has around 1.7 million distinct CDR3 sequences, 32% seen once. J gave up 6 bases and V 6 bases, and 2 bases lay outside the gene matches. The CDR3 runs 13 residues. Remarks on this clonotype: The antigen remains unidentified. This sequence may be a read error, since a much larger clone differs from it by one base.

This clonotype was sampled from a newborn girl in good health. The chain has TRBV12-3 or TRBV12-4 and TRBJ1-6; TRBD1 matches at 7 bases. Sequencing used cord blood. The CDR3 nucleotides are TGTGCCAGCAGGACAGGGTTTAATTCACCCCTCCACTTT. As protein: CASRTGFNSPLHF.